These 17 T cell receptor beta chains were all obtained from the same sample, sequenced in a study of T cell responses to AZD1222 COVID-19 vaccine. Assay: immunoSEQ multiplex PCR; the TCRdb copy retains only in-frame clones and omits some. This table holds 80,000 to 90,000 clones, 75% to 95% found once. This material consisted of peripheral blood, taken 28 days after the second AZD1222 dose. The receptors come from an adult who received the AZD1222 COVID-19 vaccine.

The chain couples TRBV9 to TRBJ2-7; D may be TRBD2 (6 bases). This CDR3 is built from 13 residues. Germline assignment: CDR1 SGDLS and CDR2 YYNGEE. V was trimmed by 0 bases and J by 7 bases, leaving 11 bases between them. As DNA, the CDR3 is TGTGCCAGCAGCGTAGGTGGGGCGGGGGAGCAGTACTTC. Protein: CASSVGGAGEQYF.

This chain joins TRBV7-6 and TRBJ1-1; weak D call: TRBD1 (6 bases). With 5 bases removed from V and 3 bases from J, the gap between germline ends came to 16 bases. Germline-derived CDR1 and CDR2 are SGHVS and FNYEAQ. CDR3 size: 15 residues. The CDR3 here is CASSPQRGVHTEAFF. The CDR3 DNA follows: TGTGCCAGCAGCCCCCAGAGGGGGGTCCACACTGAAGCTTTCTTT.

This clone is labeled as medium-sized (0.01 to 0.1%). CDR3 in amino acids: CASITGVSSYEQYF. The CDR3 DNA sequence: TGTGCCAGCATTACAGGGGTGAGCTCCTACGAGCAGTACTTC. The chain links TRBV2 to TRBJ2-7; 7 nucleotides align to TRBD1. Germline lookup yields CDR1 SNHLY and CDR2 FYNNEI. V shed 7 bases, J shed 0 bases, and the junction held 6 bases outside the gene matches. The CDR3 consists of 14 residues.

This clone was seen only once. The V gene is TRBV9, the J gene TRBJ2-4; TRBD1 is a possible D gene (6 bases). Trimming took off 0 bases at V and 6 bases at J, with 10 bases between the two ends. The CDR3 loop spans 14 amino acids. The V gene's germline CDR1 is SGDLS and CDR2 YYNGEE. The CDR3 DNA is TGTGCCAGCAGCGTAGCAGGGGTAGGAAACATTCAGTACTTC. It specifies CASSVAGVGNIQYF.

The chain uses TRBV11-3 and TRBJ2-7; 11 nucleotides align to TRBD2. Germline V gives CDR1 SGHNT, CDR2 YENEEA. V trimming: 5 bases; J trimming: 6 bases; junction bases outside the gene matches: 9. The CDR3 sequence is 15 residues long. CDR3 sequence reads: CASSPGLAESPEQYF. Written as DNA, the CDR3 is TGTGCCAGCAGCCCGGGACTAGCGGAGTCCCCCGAGCAGTACTTC.

V gene TRBV5-6 combines with J gene TRBJ2-7; possible D gene TRBD1, 6 bases. The CDR3 length is 14 residues. Germline CDR1 is SGHDT and CDR2 is YYEEEE. Trimming took off 1 base at V and 2 bases at J, with 10 bases between the two ends. This CDR3 is CASSLTGPTYEQYF. CDR3 coding DNA: TGTGCCAGCAGCTTGACAGGGCCTACCTACGAGCAGTACTTC.

J is TRBJ1-5 and V is TRBV6-5, with D possibly being TRBD1 (5 bases). Germline loops: CDR1 MNHEY, CDR2 SVGAGI. The V end lost 10 bases, the J end lost 7 bases, and 17 bases lay between the germline ends. The CDR3 totals 13 residues. Written as DNA, the CDR3 is TGTGCCACCCTGAGGGGCCCGGGGCAGCCCCAGCATTTT. Protein: CATLRGPGQPQHF.

This chain connects TRBV7-9 to TRBJ2-2; TRBD2 is a possible D gene (5 bases). V lost 7 bases, J lost 6 bases, and 27 bases lay in between. Germline V CDR1 and CDR2: SEHNR, FQNEAQ (reference sequence). The CDR3 extends over 18 amino acids. This chain's CDR3 is CASIPRVYTGSAAGELFF. DNA of the CDR3: TGTGCCAGCATTCCCCGGGTCTATACTGGGAGTGCCGCCGGGGAGCTGTTTTTT.

The chain employs TRBV11-2 and TRBJ2-3; 9 bases match TRBD2. The CDR3 is 12 residues long. V shed 2 bases and J 11 bases; nucleotides not matched to a gene: 2. The germline gives CDR1 SGHAT, CDR2 FQNNGV. CDR3 in DNA: TGTGCCAGCAGCTTATTAGCGGGGGAGCAGTATTTT. Its protein product is CASSLLAGEQYF.

V gene TRBV6-5 combines with J gene TRBJ1-1; D not certain. The germline V and J ends were trimmed by 5 bases and 9 bases, with 16 bases remaining between them. The CDR3 length is 13 residues. Per the germline V gene, CDR1 is MNHEY and CDR2 is SVGAGI. CDR3 DNA: TGTGCCAGCAGTAGAACTTGGGGTGAACAAGCTTTCTTT. Its protein product is CASSRTWGEQAFF.

This clone was detected once. The chain combines TRBV2 with TRBJ1-1, with D tentatively TRBD1 (5 bases). V was clipped by 9 bases and J by 2 bases, with 16 bases between them. There are 14 residues in the CDR3. CDR1 and CDR2 from the germline V gene are SNHLY and FYNNEI. The CDR3 reads CARKGVGLNTEAFF. DNA for the CDR3: TGTGCCAGAAAAGGGGTAGGCTTAAACACTGAAGCTTTCTTT.

V usage is TRBV6-9 and J usage is TRBJ1-5, with D uncertain. Germline V gene lookup returns CDR1 MNHGY and CDR2 SVAAGI. This CDR3 is built from 14 residues. V dropped 0 bases and J dropped 2 bases, with 5 bases sitting between them. As DNA, the CDR3 is TGTGCCAGCAGTTATTCGGGTGGCAATCAGCCCCAGCATTTT. Its translation: CASSYSGGNQPQHF.

The chain uses TRBV6-6 and TRBJ1-5; D perhaps matches TRBD1 (5 bases). The CDR3 extends over 17 amino acids. Germline CDR1 is MNHNY and CDR2 is SVGAGI (reference sequence). With 5 bases removed from V and 0 bases from J, the gap between germline ends came to 17 bases. This CDR3 is CASSPQRGTASNQPQHF. The CDR3 coding sequence is TGTGCCAGCAGTCCACAAAGAGGGACGGCTAGCAATCAGCCCCAGCATTTT.

The genes are TRBV5-6 and TRBJ2-5, with D uncertain. Trimming pared 4 bases from V and 4 bases from J, leaving 14 bases between. Germline V gene lookup returns CDR1 SGHDT and CDR2 YYEEEE. The CDR3 contains 14 residues. The CDR3 DNA reads as TGTGCCAGCAGCCGCAGGCCGGGCCGAGAGACCCAGTACTTC. This sequence encodes CASSRRPGRETQYF.

This rearrangement joins TRBV10-3 to TRBJ1-1; 7 bases agree with TRBD1. There are 14 residues in the CDR3. The V gene's germline CDR1 is ENHRY and CDR2 SYGVKD. Unmatched junction bases numbered 5, after V lost 7 bases and J lost 0 bases. CDR3 coding DNA: TGTGCCATCAACCCGGGACAGTTGAACACTGAAGCTTTCTTT. This translates into CAINPGQLNTEAFF.

The rearrangement links TRBV27 to TRBJ2-7, with D unclear. CDR1 and CDR2 from the germline V gene are MNHEY and SMNVEV (reference sequence). V lost 5 bases to trimming and J lost 5 bases, with 22 bases between them. CDR3 length: 16 residues. The CDR3 protein is CASSTSPTLLLHEQYF. CDR3 sequence (DNA): TGTGCCAGCAGTACTTCTCCGACTCTCCTTCTCCACGAGCAGTACTTC.

V and J are TRBV28 and TRBJ1-2; TRBD1 aligns across 10 bases. This CDR3 comprises 15 residues. With V trimmed by 5 bases and J by 8 bases, 11 bases remained unmatched. In germline, CDR1 is MDHEN, CDR2 SYDVKM. As DNA, the CDR3 is TGTGCCAGCAGTACCCCCGGGACAGGGGCTGGCGGCTACACCTTC. Encoded protein: CASSTPGTGAGGYTF.